A single sample is the source of the 31 T cell receptor beta chains below, sequenced in a study of blood T cell repertoires in COVID-19. The assay was immunoSEQ multiplex PCR, and TCRdb's table has in-frame clones only and misses some. The table lists around 70,000 clones, around 78% of them singletons. Input material: peripheral blood. The receptors stem from a human donor in a cohort sampled during active COVID-19.

V is TRBV9 and J is TRBJ2-1, with TRBD2 as a possible D gene (6 bases). Germline V gene data show CDR1 as SGDLS and CDR2 as YYNGEE. The CDR3 is 16 amino acids. Trimming shortened V by 3 bases and J by 7 bases, and 20 bases separated the two germline ends. DNA of the CDR3: TGTGCCAGCAGCGCGGTTAGTGTGCGGGATATGAATGAGCAGTTCTTC. Protein product: CASSAVSVRDMNEQFF.

This clone was seen a few times. This chain uses TRBV5-1 with TRBJ2-7; the match to TRBD2 covers 7 bases. The germline V gene has CDR1 SGHRS and CDR2 YFSETQ. V was pared by 0 bases and J by 5 bases, with 5 bases of the junction left unmatched. This CDR3 has 14 amino acids. The CDR3 protein is CASSLAAGYDEQYF. The CDR3, as DNA: TGCGCCAGCAGCTTGGCAGCGGGATACGACGAGCAGTACTTC.

This clone occurred once. The V gene is TRBV19, the J gene TRBJ2-7; 8 bases agree with TRBD2. Unmatched junction bases numbered 5, after V lost 1 base and J lost 0 bases. Germline V gene data show CDR1 as LNHDA and CDR2 as SQIVND (reference sequence). CDR3 length: 16 amino acids. The chain's CDR3 is CASSIAGGPTSYEQYF. CDR3 in DNA: TGTGCCAGTAGTATAGCGGGAGGGCCCACCTCCTACGAGCAGTACTTC.

The rearrangement links TRBV21-1 to TRBJ2-7; no check of the table's D call, TRBD2, against the DNA was made. TRBV21-1 is a pseudogene locus. The CDR3 length is 19 residues. The CDR3 reads CASSNVDTRDYLGTYEQYF. CDR3 nucleotide sequence: TGTGCCAGCAGCAATGTGGACACCCGGGACTACCTAGGAACCTACGAGCAGTACTTC.

The gene calls are TRBV5-6 and TRBJ1-5, with a tentative D call TRBD1 (5 bases). The V end was cut by 4 bases, the J end by 3 bases, with 8 bases between. The CDR3 loop spans 13 amino acids. Germline V gene lookup returns CDR1 SGHDT and CDR2 YYEEEE. As DNA, the CDR3 is TGTGCCAGCAGCGCAGGGTTCAATCAGCCCCAGCATTTT. It translates to CASSAGFNQPQHF.

This clone was seen only a few times. The V gene is TRBV28, the J gene TRBJ2-2, with 8 positions matching TRBD1. Trimming removed 2 bases from V and 8 bases from J; junction bases left unmatched: 13. Per the germline V gene, CDR1 is MDHEN and CDR2 is SYDVKM. The CDR3 is made up of 17 amino acids. This CDR3 is CASSLPPGQGRTGELFF. CDR3 DNA: TGTGCCAGCAGTTTACCCCCCGGACAGGGTCGGACTGGGGAGCTGTTTTTT.

The sample holds many counts of this clone. This chain joins TRBV19 and TRBJ1-2; 10 bases are shared with TRBD1. Germline CDR1 is LNHDA and CDR2 is SQIVND (reference sequence). This CDR3 contains 16 residues. With 0 bases clipped from V and 8 bases from J, the junction kept 9 bases outside the gene matches. This CDR3 reads CASSIDRDRGPRGYTF. CDR3 nucleotides: TGTGCCAGTAGTATAGATCGGGACAGGGGCCCAAGGGGCTACACCTTC.

The rearrangement uses TRBV2 and TRBJ2-5, with D unresolved. The germline V gene has CDR1 SNHLY and CDR2 FYNNEI. V lost 6 bases, J lost 5 bases, and 7 bases lay in between. CDR3 length: 11 amino acids. This CDR3 reads CASRKSETQYF. The CDR3 region has the DNA TGTGCCAGCAGGAAGAGCGAGACCCAGTACTTC.

The rearrangement uses TRBV27 and TRBJ2-5; no definite D call. The CDR3 extends over 13 amino acids. Germline values: CDR1 MNHEY, CDR2 SMNVEV (reference sequence). V lost 5 bases and J lost 2, with 9 bases in between. As DNA, the CDR3 is TGTGCCAGCAGTCAGCGCGAACAAGAGACCCAGTACTTC. Its protein product is CASSQREQETQYF.

The V gene is TRBV5-1, the J gene TRBJ2-3, with 11 bases matching TRBD2. Germline trimming cut 4 bases from V and 3 bases from J; bases unmatched to any gene: 13. CDR1 SGHRS and CDR2 YFSETQ come from the germline V gene. The CDR3 extends over 18 amino acids. CDR3 residues: CASSPGVAGGPKTDTQYF. In DNA form, the CDR3 reads TGCGCCAGCAGCCCCGGGGTAGCGGGAGGGCCGAAAACAGATACGCAGTATTTT.

The V gene is TRBV9, the J gene TRBJ2-7; possibly TRBD2 for D (6 bases). This CDR3 contains 14 residues. Germline loops: CDR1 SGDLS, CDR2 YYNGEE. Trimming shortened V by 3 bases and J by 1 base, and 11 bases separated the two germline ends. CDR3 DNA sequence: TGTGCCAGCAGCGCCGGGGACTTTTCCTACGAGCAGTACTTC. It translates to CASSAGDFSYEQYF.

Only a few counts were recorded for this clone. The chain recombines TRBV2 with TRBJ1-6; TRBD1 matches at 8 bases. J lost 7 bases, V lost 5 bases, and 7 bases had no gene match. This CDR3 spans 15 amino acids. The germline V gene has CDR1 SNHLY and CDR2 FYNNEI. Here the CDR3 DNA reads TGTGCCAGCAGTCCTCAGGGGGCCGTAAATTCACCCCTCCACTTT. As protein: CASSPQGAVNSPLHF.

Worth noting for this clone: This same CDR3 is encoded by further DNA sequences in the sample. The J gene is TRBJ2-2, the V gene TRBV3-1 (or the pseudogene TRBV3-2); 16 bases fit TRBD2. The CDR3 is made up of 17 amino acids. The ends lost 4 bases at V and 5 bases at J; junction bases unmatched: 4. Germline-derived CDR1 and CDR2 are LGHDT and YNNKEL (reference sequence). CDR3 in amino acids: CASSLGTSGRGTGELFF. The CDR3 bases are TGTGCCAGCAGCCTCGGGACTAGCGGGAGGGGAACCGGGGAGCTGTTTTTT.

The rearrangement joins TRBV27 to TRBJ2-7, with 12 bases identical to TRBD2. The CDR3 covers 14 residues. Germline V gene lookup returns CDR1 MNHEY and CDR2 SMNVEV (reference sequence). Trimming cost V 5 bases and J 2 bases; bases outside gene matches: 1. The CDR3 DNA reads TGTGCCAGCAGTCCTAGCGGGAGGGCCTACGAGCAGTACTTC. As protein: CASSPSGRAYEQYF.

CDR3 sequence (DNA): TGCGCCAGCAGTGGAGTGGGGGCGACCTCCTACAATGAGCAGTTCTTC. It translates to CASSGVGATSYNEQFF. The chain combines TRBV5-1 with TRBJ2-1, with D perhaps TRBD1 (6 bases). The CDR3 consists of 16 residues. Trimming pared 5 bases from V and 0 bases from J, leaving 15 bases between. In germline, CDR1 is SGHRS, CDR2 YFSETQ.

The count of this clone is one. This chain links TRBV25-1 with TRBJ1-1, with D possibly being TRBD1 (5 bases). CDR1 is MGHDK, CDR2 SYGVNS, per germline. This CDR3 has 17 amino acids. Trimming pared 4 bases from V and 0 bases from J, leaving 18 bases between. DNA of the CDR3: TGTGCCAGCAGTGTCGATGGGGGGTTCCGGTTGAACACTGAAGCTTTCTTT. Protein sequence: CASSVDGGFRLNTEAFF.

The V and J genes are TRBV11-3 and TRBJ2-3, with TRBD1 as a possible D gene (6 bases). This CDR3 spans 14 amino acids. CDR1 and CDR2 from the germline V gene are SGHNT and YENEEA. V dropped 1 base and J dropped 2 bases, with 7 bases sitting between them. CDR3 nucleotide sequence: TGTGCCAGCAGCTTAGGGGGGCTCACAGATACGCAGTATTTT. Its translation: CASSLGGLTDTQYF. Based on the CDR3 plus reference TRBV11-3 and TRBJ2-3, the full variable domain is EAGVVQSPRYKIIEKKQPVAFWCNPISGHNTLYWYLQNLGQGPELLIRYENEEAVDDSQLPKDRFSAERLKGVDSTLKIQPAELGDSAVYLCASSLGGLTDTQYFGPGTRLTVL.

This clone occurred a few times. This chain joins TRBV25-1 and TRBJ2-1, with D possibly being TRBD1 (5 bases). Germline V gene sequence: CDR1 MGHDK, CDR2 SYGVNS. This CDR3 contains 15 residues. Trimming cost V 4 bases and J 4 bases, with 14 bases left between them. The CDR3 DNA follows: TGTGCCAGCAGTGCCAATGGGGCTCTTTACAATGAGCAGTTCTTC. Amino acids: CASSANGALYNEQFF.

The chain links TRBV10-1 to TRBJ2-7; weak D call: TRBD1 (6 bases). The CDR3 has 13 amino acids. Trimming took 0 bases from V and 9 from J, leaving 12 bases between them. Germline lookup yields CDR1 WNHNN and CDR2 SYGVQD (reference sequence). CDR3 nucleotides: TGCGCCAGCAGTGAGTCCGGACAGCCAGGGCAGTACTTC. Residues: CASSESGQPGQYF.

V gene TRBV7-6 combines with J gene TRBJ2-1, with TRBD2 matching over 7 bases. Trimming at V came to 1 base and at J to 7 bases, leaving 13 bases not matched to a gene. This CDR3 contains 17 residues. CDR1 is SGHVS, CDR2 FNYEAQ, per germline. CDR3 loop: CASSLEVKGGRGNEQFF. CDR3 DNA sequence: TGTGCCAGCAGCTTAGAAGTCAAGGGCGGGAGAGGTAATGAGCAGTTCTTC.

The V call is TRBV7-2, the J call TRBJ2-1; 7 nucleotides line up with TRBD2. Per the germline V gene, CDR1 is SGHTA and CDR2 is FQGNSA. J gave up 9 bases and V 2 bases, and 10 bases lay outside the gene matches. There are 15 residues in the CDR3. The CDR3 spells CASSLKGAGAGEQFF. CDR3 DNA sequence: TGTGCCAGCAGCTTAAAAGGGGCGGGAGCCGGTGAGCAGTTCTTC.

This clone was counted once. The chain combines TRBV18 with TRBJ2-2; D is perhaps TRBD1 (6 bases). The germline gives CDR1 KGHSH, CDR2 LQKENI. This CDR3 is built from 17 residues. Trimming left V 0 bases short and J 1 base short, with 12 bases between. The CDR3 spells CASSPPAGAGNTGELFF. In DNA form, the CDR3 reads TGTGCCAGCTCACCACCCGCAGGGGCAGGGAACACCGGGGAGCTGTTTTTT.

This chain uses TRBV4-2 with TRBJ1-5; D remains ambiguous. The CDR3 runs to 14 residues. V dropped 0 bases and J dropped 2 bases, with 5 bases sitting between them. CDR1 and CDR2 (germline): LGHNA, YNFKEQ. The DNA for the CDR3 is TGTGCCAGCAGCCAAGAAGGAGGCAATCAGCCCCAGCATTTT. Its translation is CASSQEGGNQPQHF.

This chain uses TRBV10-3 with TRBJ2-2, with D possibly matching TRBD2 (5 bases). CDR1 is ENHRY and CDR2 is SYGVKD in the germline V gene. The CDR3 contains 14 residues. V was trimmed by 7 bases and J by 7 bases, leaving 16 bases between them. CDR3 sequence reads: CAITGIPGDGELFF. As DNA, the CDR3 is TGTGCCATCACGGGGATACCTGGGGACGGGGAGCTGTTTTTT.

The rearrangement uses TRBV6-1 and TRBJ1-6; D unclear. This CDR3 region has 13 residues. Germline V lookup: CDR1 MNHNS, CDR2 SASEGT. V lost 2 bases and J 8 bases, leaving 7 bases between the germline ends. CDR3 sequence reads: CASSEKRDSPLHF. The CDR3 region has the DNA TGTGCCAGCAGTGAAAAGAGGGATTCACCCCTCCACTTT.

J is TRBJ2-1 and V is TRBV5-6, with 9 nucleotides matching TRBD2. Per germline, CDR1 SGHDT and CDR2 YYEEEE. Losses at the gene ends were 0 bases for V and 7 bases for J; bases not matched to a gene: 11. This CDR3 region has 17 residues. CDR3: CASSLVGRASGVNEQFF. Here the CDR3 DNA reads TGTGCCAGCAGCTTGGTTGGGAGGGCTAGCGGGGTAAATGAGCAGTTCTTC.

The genes are TRBV3-1 (or the pseudogene TRBV3-2) and TRBJ2-3, with 15 bases identical to TRBD2. This CDR3 comprises 18 residues. Germline V gives CDR1 LGHDT, CDR2 YNNKEL (reference sequence). Trimming cost V 4 bases and J 3 bases; bases outside gene matches: 8. CDR3 bases: TGTGCCAGCAGCCCATCCGGGACTAGCGGGGGGCTGACAGATACGCAGTATTTT. Its protein product is CASSPSGTSGGLTDTQYF.

J is TRBJ2-7 and V is TRBV5-1, with 10 positions matching TRBD2. The CDR3 is 14 amino acids. The germline CDR1 and CDR2 sequences are SGHRS and YFSETQ. The V and J ends lost 6 bases and 5 bases, in that order; junction bases with no gene match: 8. This CDR3 reads CASTTLGTSDEQYF. The CDR3 DNA reads TGCGCCAGCACTACCCTAGGGACTAGCGACGAGCAGTACTTC.

V gene TRBV10-3 combines with J gene TRBJ2-7; TRBD2 aligns across 7 bases. J lost 6 bases, V lost 8 bases, and 19 bases had no gene match. CDR3 length: 16 amino acids. Germline CDR1 ENHRY, CDR2 SYGVKD. The CDR3 protein is CAIAPAGAPGIGEQYF. DNA of the CDR3: TGTGCCATCGCTCCGGCGGGAGCCCCCGGGATTGGCGAGCAGTACTTC.

The rearrangement joins TRBV27 to TRBJ2-2; TRBD1 agrees at 7 bases. Germline CDR1 and CDR2: MNHEY and SMNVEV (reference sequence). The V and J ends lost 5 bases and 7 bases, in that order; junction bases with no gene match: 16. The CDR3 is 17 residues long. Written as DNA, the CDR3 is TGTGCCAGCAGTCCTACAGGACAGGTCCTAACGGGCGGGGAGCTGTTTTTT. It codes for CASSPTGQVLTGGELFF.

The gene calls are TRBV3-1 (or the pseudogene TRBV3-2) and TRBJ2-7, with 15 bases fitting TRBD2. The trim removed 10 bases at V and 1 base at J, leaving 11 bases unmatched. The CDR3 contains 17 residues. Germline CDR1 and CDR2: LGHDT and YNNKEL (reference sequence). The CDR3: CANRERTSGRASYEQYF. DNA for the CDR3: TGTGCCAATAGGGAACGGACTAGCGGGAGGGCTTCCTACGAGCAGTACTTC.